This T cell receptor beta chain emerged from a study of cytomegalovirus exposure and HLA in healthy donors. Study-wide background: The Caucasian-associated ancestry cluster contained 81% of the roughly 370 genotyped donors.

Primers for the PCR totalled 60 Vbeta and 13 Jbeta. TCRdb's table, derived via immunoSEQ multiplex PCR, lists solely in-frame clones and lacks some. The table shows approximately 82,000 clones, with 62% occurring only once. Germline values: CDR1 LGHNA, CDR2 YSLEER. The ends were cut back, 0 bases at V and 9 bases at J, with 15 bases in the middle. The CDR3 spans 15 residues. Overall study findings and caveats: The authors excluded some V segments, including TRBV6-2 and TRBV6-3, as indistinguishable. Accurate prediction of most subjects' HLA-A and HLA-B alleles from TCR beta sequences was reported. When the data were analyzed later, several of the most significant clusters appeared to be linked to common viral pathogens.

In regard to this clone: Its antigen is unidentified.

V is TRBV4-3 and J is TRBJ2-4; possible D gene TRBD2, 6 bases. This clonotype was sampled from a woman aged 30 to 39 in good health and CMV-seropositive. The sequenced sample consisted of PBMCs. CDR3 nucleotides: TGCGCCAGCAGCCAAGATCTGGGGGGAGTAAGCATTCAGTACTTC. Amino acids: CASSQDLGGVSIQYF.